There are a few counts of the clone carrying this T cell receptor beta chain. The sample belongs to a study of response to subunit inactivated influenza vaccine. MiXCR was run by TCRdb on the RT-PCR reads, yielding one entry per CDR3 protein. The table lists under 800,000 distinct CDR3 sequences, roughly 14% of them singletons. The V end was cut by 6 bases, the J end by 5 bases, with 14 bases between. The CDR3 contains 14 residues. The sequenced sample was PBMCs from blood, obtained around 14 days before vaccination. The clonotype originates from a man aged 50 to 59 who received an inactivated influenza vaccine. The V call is TRBV12-3 or TRBV12-4, the J call TRBJ1-5, with D possibly TRBD1 on 5 matching bases. The CDR3 region is CASSYSRDDQPQHF. CDR3 DNA: TGTGCCAGCAGCTATTCTAGGGACGATCAGCCCCAGCATTTT.